A selection of T cell receptor beta chains follows, all from one sample in a study of cytotoxic CD8 clonotypes in ibrutinib-treated CLL. Method: immunoSEQ multiplex PCR; TCRdb's copy keeps in-frame clones and lacks some. Of around 41,000 clones in the sample, roughly 72% were seen once. The input for sequencing was PBMCs, taken at disease progression, from a patient treated with ibrutinib. The receptor source for this set is a human donor with chronic lymphocytic leukemia. CDR3s include the opening cysteine and the closing phenylalanine or tryptophan. The D gene is left open where the match is weak. Clone size is shown for a subset of rows, as once, few, many or a class of expanded clone.

V gene	CDR3 length	J gene	D gene	clone size	CDR3 DNA	CDR3 protein
TRBV5-6	15	TRBJ1-5	TRBD1	once	TGTGCCAGCAGCCACAGGGGGAATAGCAATCAGCCCCAGCATTTT	CASSHRGNSNQPQHF
TRBV5-1	18	TRBJ2-7	TRBD2	NA	TGCGCCAGCAGCCTCTCCTACGGGACTAGCGGGGCTTCCTACGAGCAGTACTTC	CASSLSYGTSGASYEQYF
TRBV5-1	12	TRBJ2-5	NA	NA	TGCGCCAGCAGCTTTGGGAGGGAGACCCAGTACTTC	CASSFGRETQYF
TRBV7-9	14	TRBJ2-5	NA	NA	TGTGCCAGCAGCTTAGGGCTCAGAGAAGAGACCCAGTACTTC	CASSLGLREETQYF
TRBV5-6	13	TRBJ2-3	NA	NA	TGTGCCAGCAGCTTGGGAGGGATCCCCACGCAGTATTTT	CASSLGGIPTQYF
TRBV5-1	14	TRBJ2-7	NA	NA	TGCGCCAGCAGCTTGGCCTATAAGGGGCTCGAGCAGTACTTC	CASSLAYKGLEQYF
TRBV19	13	TRBJ1-1	NA	NA	TGTGCCAGTAGTTCAGGAACGAGCACTGAAGCTTTCTTT	CASSSGTSTEAFF
TRBV5-1	16	TRBJ2-3	TRBD2	NA	TGCGCCAGCAGCTTGGTAGCGGGGGGGCCAGGAGATACGCAGTATTTT	CASSLVAGGPGDTQYF
TRBV21-1	16	TRBJ2-7	NA	NA	TGTGCCAGCAGCAGACGACGATTCACAGGCGCCTACGAGCAGTACTTC	CASSRRRFTGAYEQYF
TRBV5-1	12	TRBJ2-7	NA	NA	TGCGCCAGCAGCCCGACACTGTACGAGCAGTACTTC	CASSPTLYEQYF
TRBV18	15	TRBJ1-2	NA	NA	TGTGCCAGCTCACCACGGGTTGGTGGTGGGTATGGCTACACCTTC	CASSPRVGGGYGYTF
TRBV25-1	18	TRBJ2-1	TRBD2	NA	TGTGCCAGCACCCCCCAAGCCCCGACTAGCGGGAGGCACAATGAGCAGTTCTTC	CASTPQAPTSGRHNEQFF
TRBV10-3	14	TRBJ2-5	NA	NA	TGTGCCATCAGCCGGGGGACAGATCAAGAGACCCAGTACTTC	CAISRGTDQETQYF
TRBV5-1	14	TRBJ2-7	TRBD1	NA	TGCGCCAGCAGCTTTACGGACAGGTCAGACGAGCAGTACTTC	CASSFTDRSDEQYF
TRBV7-2	13	TRBJ2-1	NA	NA	TGTGCCAGCAGCCCGAGGGCATTCAATGAGCAGTTCTTC	CASSPRAFNEQFF
TRBV27	18	TRBJ2-5	TRBD1	NA	TGTGCCAGCAGTCCGTCGGGAGGGACAGGGGGTTTCCAAGAGACCCAGTACTTC	CASSPSGGTGGFQETQYF
TRBV10-2	14	TRBJ2-7	NA	NA	TGCGCCAGCACTGTAGCGTGGGAGTCCTACGAGCAGTACTTC	CASTVAWESYEQYF
TRBV30	11	TRBJ1-1	NA	NA	TGTGCCTGGAGTGCCCTGGGCCAGGCTTTCTTT	CAWSALGQAFF
TRBV9	13	TRBJ2-3	NA	once	TGTGCCAGCAGCGTGGAGGCCCGAGATACGCAGTATTTT	CASSVEARDTQYF
TRBV5-6	16	TRBJ1-3	NA	few	TGTGCCAGCAGCTCTGAATTGATTATCTCTGGAAACACCATATATTTT	CASSSELIISGNTIYF
TRBV25-1	16	TRBJ2-2	TRBD1	NA	TGTGCCAGCAGTGAATCCGGGAAAACAGGGGCCGGGGAGCTGTTTTTT	CASSESGKTGAGELFF
TRBV29-1	13	TRBJ1-2	TRBD1	NA	TGCAGCTTTTTACAGGGGGCGAACTATGGCTACACCTTC	CSFLQGANYGYTF
TRBV2	14	TRBJ2-7	NA	NA	TGTGCCAGCAGCCTCCGGGAAAGCGGCTACGAGCAGTACTTC	CASSLRESGYEQYF
TRBV5-5	13	TRBJ2-1	NA	few	TGTGCCAGCAGCTTCCAGGTCCTGACTGAGCAGTTCTTC	CASSFQVLTEQFF
TRBV27	13	TRBJ1-6	NA	NA	TGTGCCAGCAGTTTCTTTACCAATTCACCCCTCCACTTT	CASSFFTNSPLHF
TRBV7-7	13	TRBJ2-2	NA	NA	TGTGCTAGCAGCTCGGGAAGTACCGGGGAGCTGTTTTTT	CASSSGSTGELFF
TRBV19	10	TRBJ2-1	NA	few	TGTGCCAGTAGGGCCAATGAGCAGTTCTTC	CASRANEQFF
TRBV4-1	15	TRBJ1-5	TRBD1	once	TGCGCCAGCAGCCACCCGGACAGGAGGAATCAGCCCCAGCATTTT	CASSHPDRRNQPQHF
TRBV27	14	TRBJ2-1	TRBD2	NA	TGTGCCAGCAGTTCCGGACTAGCGGGAGGGTCGCAGTTCTTC	CASSSGLAGGSQFF
TRBV27	13	TRBJ1-3	NA	NA	TGTGCCAGCAGTCATATACAGGGACACACCATATATTTT	CASSHIQGHTIYF
TRBV27	14	TRBJ2-7	NA	NA	TGTGCCAGCAGTTTGGCTCCTGTAATCTACGAGCAGTACTTC	CASSLAPVIYEQYF
TRBV27	15	TRBJ1-4	NA	NA	TGTGCCAGCAGTCAATTACAGGGTGGGTTTGAAAAACTGTTTTTT	CASSQLQGGFEKLFF